This T cell receptor (beta chain) is drawn from a study of cytotoxic CD8 clonotypes in ibrutinib-treated CLL. The germline gives CDR1 DFQATT, CDR2 SNEGSKA (reference sequence). Trimming took 7 bases from V and 7 from J, leaving 13 bases between them. This CDR3 is 11 amino acids long. Repertoires were generated with immunoSEQ multiplex PCR, while TCRdb's copy carries only in-frame clones and drops some. The sample records about 130,000 clones, approximately 80% being singletons. General study findings and limits: The clonality rise at ibrutinib response reflected private clonotype expansion.

A remark on this clone: Its target is unknown.

This receptor was identified in a human donor with chronic lymphocytic leukemia. The specimen comprised PBMCs, sampled after 24 months of ibrutinib treatment. This chain links TRBV20-1 with TRBJ1-1; D may be TRBD1 (5 bases). In DNA form, the CDR3 reads TGCAGTGGCGGGACGGAATTTGAAGCTTTCTTT. Translating gives CSGGTEFEAFF.